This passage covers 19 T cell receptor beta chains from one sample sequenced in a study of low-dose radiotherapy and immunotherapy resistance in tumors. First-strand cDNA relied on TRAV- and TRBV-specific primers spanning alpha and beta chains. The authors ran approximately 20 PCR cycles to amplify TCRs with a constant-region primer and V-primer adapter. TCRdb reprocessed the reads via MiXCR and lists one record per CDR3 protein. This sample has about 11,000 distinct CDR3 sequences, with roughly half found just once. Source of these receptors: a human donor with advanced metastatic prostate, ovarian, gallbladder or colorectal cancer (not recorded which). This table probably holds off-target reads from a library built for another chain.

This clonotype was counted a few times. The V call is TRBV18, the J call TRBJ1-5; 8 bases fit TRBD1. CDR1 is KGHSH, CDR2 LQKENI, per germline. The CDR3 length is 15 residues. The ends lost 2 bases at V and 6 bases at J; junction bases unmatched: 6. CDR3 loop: CASSPGQGAPQPQHF. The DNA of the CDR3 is TGTGCCAGCTCACCAGGGCAGGGGGCCCCTCAGCCCCAGCATTTT.

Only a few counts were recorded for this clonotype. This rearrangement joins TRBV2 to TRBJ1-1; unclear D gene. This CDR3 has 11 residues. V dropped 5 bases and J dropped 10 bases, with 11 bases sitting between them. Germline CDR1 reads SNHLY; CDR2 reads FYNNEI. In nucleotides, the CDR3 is TGTGCCAGCAGTCGAAGGGAGGGAGCTTTCTTT. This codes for CASSRREGAFF. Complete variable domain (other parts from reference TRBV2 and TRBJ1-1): EPEVTQTPSHQVTQMGQEVILRCVPISNHLYFYWYRQILGQKVEFLVSFYNNEISEKSEIFDDQFSVERPDGSNFTLKIRSTKLEDSAMYFCASSRREGAFFGQGTRLTVV.

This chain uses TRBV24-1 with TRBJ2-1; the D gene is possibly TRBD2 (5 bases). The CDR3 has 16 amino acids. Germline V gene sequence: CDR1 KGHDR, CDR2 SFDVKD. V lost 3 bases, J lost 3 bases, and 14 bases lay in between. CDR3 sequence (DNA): TGTGCCACCAGTGATCACCGACATGGACTCTACAATGAGCAGTTCTTC. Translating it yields CATSDHRHGLYNEQFF.

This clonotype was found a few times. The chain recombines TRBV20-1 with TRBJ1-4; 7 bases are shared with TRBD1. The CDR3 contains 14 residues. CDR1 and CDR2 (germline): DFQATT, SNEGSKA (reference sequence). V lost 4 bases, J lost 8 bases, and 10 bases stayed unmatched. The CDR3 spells CSATAGTVIEKLFF. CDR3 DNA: TGCAGTGCTACAGCCGGGACAGTGATCGAAAAACTGTTTTTT.

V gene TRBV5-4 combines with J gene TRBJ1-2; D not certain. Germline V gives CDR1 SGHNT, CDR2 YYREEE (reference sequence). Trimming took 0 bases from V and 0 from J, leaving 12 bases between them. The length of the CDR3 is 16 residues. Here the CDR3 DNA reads TGTGCCAGCAGCTTGGACGGTCTTGGAGCTAACTATGGCTACACCTTC. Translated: CASSLDGLGANYGYTF.

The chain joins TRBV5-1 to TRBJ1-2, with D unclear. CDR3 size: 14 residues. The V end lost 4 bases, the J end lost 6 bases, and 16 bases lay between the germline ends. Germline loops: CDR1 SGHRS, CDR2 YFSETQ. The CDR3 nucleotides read TGCGCCAGCAGCACTGCGGGAGCCCGGGATGGCTACACCTTC. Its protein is CASSTAGARDGYTF.

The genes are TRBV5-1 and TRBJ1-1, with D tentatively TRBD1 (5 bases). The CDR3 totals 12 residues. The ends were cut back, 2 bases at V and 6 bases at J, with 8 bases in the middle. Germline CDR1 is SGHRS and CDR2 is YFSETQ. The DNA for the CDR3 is TGCGCCAGCAGCTTTCGGGACGCTGAAGCTTTCTTT. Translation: CASSFRDAEAFF. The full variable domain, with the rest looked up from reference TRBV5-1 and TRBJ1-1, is KAGVTQTPRYLIKTRGQQVTLSCSPISGHRSVSWYQQTPGQGLQFLFEYFSETQRNKGNFPGRFSGRQFSNSRSEMNVSTLELGDSALYLCASSFRDAEAFFGQGTRLTVV.

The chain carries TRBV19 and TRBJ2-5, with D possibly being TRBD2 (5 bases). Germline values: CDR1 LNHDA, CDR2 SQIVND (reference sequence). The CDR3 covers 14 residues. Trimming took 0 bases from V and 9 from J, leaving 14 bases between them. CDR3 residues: CASSIEGLGSAQYF. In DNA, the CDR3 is TGTGCCAGTAGTATAGAAGGACTGGGGTCGGCCCAGTACTTC.

CDR3 sequence (DNA): TGCGCCAGCAGAAGCGTCACGGATCCCTACGAGCAGTACTTC. It translates to CASRSVTDPYEQYF. This chain uses TRBV5-1 with TRBJ2-7; D ambiguous. The CDR3 is made up of 14 amino acids. V lost 5 bases and J lost 2, with 14 bases in between. In germline, CDR1 is SGHRS, CDR2 YFSETQ.

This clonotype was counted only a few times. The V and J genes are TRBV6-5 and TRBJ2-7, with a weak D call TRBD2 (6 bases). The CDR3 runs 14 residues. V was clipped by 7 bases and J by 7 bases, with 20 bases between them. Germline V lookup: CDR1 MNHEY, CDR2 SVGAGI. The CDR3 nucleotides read TGTGCCAGCATACCGGGAGCTAGTAGTAGGGAGCAGTACTTC. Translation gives CASIPGASSREQYF.

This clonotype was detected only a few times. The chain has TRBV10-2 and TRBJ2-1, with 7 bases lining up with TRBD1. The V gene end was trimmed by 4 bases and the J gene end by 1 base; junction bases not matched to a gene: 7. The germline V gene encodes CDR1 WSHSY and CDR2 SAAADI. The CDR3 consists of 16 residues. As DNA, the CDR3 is TGCGCCAGCAGTGTCCGACAGGGAAGGTCCTACAATGAGCAGTTCTTC. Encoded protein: CASSVRQGRSYNEQFF.

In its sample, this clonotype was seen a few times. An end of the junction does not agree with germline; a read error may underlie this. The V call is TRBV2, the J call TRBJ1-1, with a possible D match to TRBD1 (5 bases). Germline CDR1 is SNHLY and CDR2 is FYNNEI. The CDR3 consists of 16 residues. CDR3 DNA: TGTGCCAGCAGGCTACTCCATACCCCGACAGCCTCTGACGCTTTCTTT. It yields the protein CASRLLHTPTASDAFF.

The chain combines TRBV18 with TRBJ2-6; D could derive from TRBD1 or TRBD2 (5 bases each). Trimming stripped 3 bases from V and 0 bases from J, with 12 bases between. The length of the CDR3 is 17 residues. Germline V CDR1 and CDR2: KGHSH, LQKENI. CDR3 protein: CASSPPGRSSGANVLTF. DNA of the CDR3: TGTGCCAGCTCACCGCCGGGACGGAGCTCTGGGGCCAACGTCCTGACTTTC. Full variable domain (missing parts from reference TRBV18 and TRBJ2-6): NAGVMQNPRHLVRRRGQEARLRCSPMKGHSHVYWYRQLPEEGLKFMVYLQKENIIDESGMPKERFSAEFPKEGPSILRIQQVVRGDSAAYFCASSPPGRSSGANVLTFGAGSRLTVL.

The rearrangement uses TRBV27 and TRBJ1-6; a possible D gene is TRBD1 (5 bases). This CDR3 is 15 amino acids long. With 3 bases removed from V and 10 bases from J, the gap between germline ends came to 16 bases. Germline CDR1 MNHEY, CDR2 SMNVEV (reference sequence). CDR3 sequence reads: CASSFPAGKGSPLHF. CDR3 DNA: TGTGCCAGCAGTTTTCCCGCAGGGAAGGGGTCACCCCTCCACTTT.

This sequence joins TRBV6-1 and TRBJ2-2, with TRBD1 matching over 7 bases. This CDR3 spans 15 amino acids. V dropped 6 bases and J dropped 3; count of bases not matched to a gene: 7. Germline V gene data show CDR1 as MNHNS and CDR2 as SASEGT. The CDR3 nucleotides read TGTGCCAGCAGCCTCCGGGGACAGCACACCGGGGAGCTGTTTTTT. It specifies CASSLRGQHTGELFF.

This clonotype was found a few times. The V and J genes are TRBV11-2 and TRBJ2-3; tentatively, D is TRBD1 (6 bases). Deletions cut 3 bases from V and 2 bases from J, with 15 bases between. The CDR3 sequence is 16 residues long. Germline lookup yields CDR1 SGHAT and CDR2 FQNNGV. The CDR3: CASSLGASLSTDTQYF. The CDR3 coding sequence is TGTGCCAGCAGCTTGGGGGCTAGCCTATCCACAGATACGCAGTATTTT.

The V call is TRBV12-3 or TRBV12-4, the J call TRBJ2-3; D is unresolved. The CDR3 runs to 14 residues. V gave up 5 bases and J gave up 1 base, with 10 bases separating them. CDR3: CASSESGGTDTQYF. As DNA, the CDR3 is TGTGCCAGCAGTGAGAGTGGCGGCACAGATACGCAGTATTTT.

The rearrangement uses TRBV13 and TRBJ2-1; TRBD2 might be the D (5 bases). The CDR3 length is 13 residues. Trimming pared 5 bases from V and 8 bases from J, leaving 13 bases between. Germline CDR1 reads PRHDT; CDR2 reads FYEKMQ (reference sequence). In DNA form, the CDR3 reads TGTGCCAGCAGCCGCGATGCCGGGGATGAGCAGTTCTTC. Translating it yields CASSRDAGDEQFF.

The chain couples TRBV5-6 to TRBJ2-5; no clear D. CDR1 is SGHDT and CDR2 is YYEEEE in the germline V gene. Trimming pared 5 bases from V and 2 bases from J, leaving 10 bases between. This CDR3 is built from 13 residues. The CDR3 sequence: CASRSTRQETQYF. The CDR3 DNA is TGTGCCAGCAGATCGACAAGGCAAGAGACCCAGTACTTC.